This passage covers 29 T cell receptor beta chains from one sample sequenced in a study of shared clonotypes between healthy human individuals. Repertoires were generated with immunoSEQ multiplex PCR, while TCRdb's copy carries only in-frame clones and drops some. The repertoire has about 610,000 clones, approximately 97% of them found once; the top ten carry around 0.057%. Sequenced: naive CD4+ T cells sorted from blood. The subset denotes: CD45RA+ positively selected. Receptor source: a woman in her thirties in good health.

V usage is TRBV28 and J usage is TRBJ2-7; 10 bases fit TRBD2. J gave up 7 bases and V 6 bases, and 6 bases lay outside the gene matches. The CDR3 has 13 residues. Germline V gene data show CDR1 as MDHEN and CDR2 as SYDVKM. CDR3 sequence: CASRRLAGSEQYF. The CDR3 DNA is TGTGCCAGCAGAAGACTAGCGGGCTCAGAGCAGTACTTC.

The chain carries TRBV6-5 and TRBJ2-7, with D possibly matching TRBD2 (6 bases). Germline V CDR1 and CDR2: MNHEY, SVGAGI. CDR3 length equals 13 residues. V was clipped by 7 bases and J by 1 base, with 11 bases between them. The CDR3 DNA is TGTGCCAGCAACCGGGAGAGGTCCTACGAGCAGTACTTC. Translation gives CASNRERSYEQYF.

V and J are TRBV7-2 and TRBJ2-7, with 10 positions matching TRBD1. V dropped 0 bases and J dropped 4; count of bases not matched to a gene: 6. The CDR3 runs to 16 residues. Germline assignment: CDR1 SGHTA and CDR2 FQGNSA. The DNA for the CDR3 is TGTGCCAGCAGCTTAGCCTCCGGGACAGGGGTTTACGAGCAGTACTTC. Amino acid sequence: CASSLASGTGVYEQYF. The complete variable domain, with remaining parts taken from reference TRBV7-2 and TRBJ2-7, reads GAGVSQSPSNKVTEKGKDVELRCDPISGHTALYWYRQSLGQGLEFLIYFQGNSAPDKSGLPSDRFSAERTGGSVSTLTIQRTQQEDSAVYLCASSLASGTGVYEQYFGPGTRLTVT.

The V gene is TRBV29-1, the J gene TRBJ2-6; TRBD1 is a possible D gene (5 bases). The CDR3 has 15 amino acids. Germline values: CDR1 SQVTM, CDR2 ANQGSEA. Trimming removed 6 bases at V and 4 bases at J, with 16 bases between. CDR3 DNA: TGCAGCGTAAGGACACCCGGAACAGGGGCCAACGTCCTGACTTTC. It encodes CSVRTPGTGANVLTF.

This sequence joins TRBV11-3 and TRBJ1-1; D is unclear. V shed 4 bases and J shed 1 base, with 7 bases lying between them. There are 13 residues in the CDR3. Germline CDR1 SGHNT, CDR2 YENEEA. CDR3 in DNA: TGTGCCAGCAGCTCCCGGGGGAACACTGAAGCTTTCTTT. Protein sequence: CASSSRGNTEAFF.

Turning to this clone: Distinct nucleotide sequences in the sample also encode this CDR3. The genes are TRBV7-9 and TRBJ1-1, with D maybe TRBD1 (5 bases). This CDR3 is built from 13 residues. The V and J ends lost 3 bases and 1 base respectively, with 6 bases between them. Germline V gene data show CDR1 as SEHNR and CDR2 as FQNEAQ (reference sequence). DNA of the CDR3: TGTGCCAGCAGCTTGACAGAGAACACTGAAGCTTTCTTT. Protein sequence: CASSLTENTEAFF.

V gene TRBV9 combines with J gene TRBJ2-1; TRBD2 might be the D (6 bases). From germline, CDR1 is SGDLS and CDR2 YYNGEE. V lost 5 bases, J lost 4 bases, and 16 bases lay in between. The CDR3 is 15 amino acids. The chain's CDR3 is CASSLEGAGYNEQFF. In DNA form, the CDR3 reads TGTGCCAGCAGTTTGGAAGGGGCGGGGTACAATGAGCAGTTCTTC.

The CDR3 reads CASSNEKNQPQHF. In DNA form, the CDR3 reads TGTGCCAGCAGTAACGAGAAGAATCAGCCCCAGCATTTT. The chain combines TRBV6-5 with TRBJ1-5; D ambiguous. Between the trimmed V and J ends, which lost 5 bases and 4 bases, there was a span of 9 bases. This CDR3 region has 13 residues. Per the germline V gene, CDR1 is MNHEY and CDR2 is SVGAGI.

The CDR3 coding sequence is TGTGCCAGTAGTATCGAGGCGGCAATTGGCTACACCTTC. Its protein product is CASSIEAAIGYTF. The rearrangement joins TRBV19 to TRBJ1-2; D gene ambiguous. Germline V gives CDR1 LNHDA, CDR2 SQIVND (reference sequence). This CDR3 contains 13 residues. V lost 3 bases to trimming and J lost 7 bases, with 12 bases between them.

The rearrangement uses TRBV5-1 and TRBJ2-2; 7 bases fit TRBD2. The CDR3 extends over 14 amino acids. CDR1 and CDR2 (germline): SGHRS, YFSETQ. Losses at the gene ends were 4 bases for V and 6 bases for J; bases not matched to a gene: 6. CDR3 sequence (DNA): TGCGCCAGCAGCATTCTAGCGGCTTCCGGGGAGCTGTTTTTT. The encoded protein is CASSILAASGELFF.

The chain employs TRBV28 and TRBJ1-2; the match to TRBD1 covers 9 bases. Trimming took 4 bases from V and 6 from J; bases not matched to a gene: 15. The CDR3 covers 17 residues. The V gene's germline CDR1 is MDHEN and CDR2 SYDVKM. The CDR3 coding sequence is TGTGCCAGCAGTTCCTTGGGACAGGGAGGGGAATTGAATGGCTACACCTTC. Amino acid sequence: CASSSLGQGGELNGYTF.

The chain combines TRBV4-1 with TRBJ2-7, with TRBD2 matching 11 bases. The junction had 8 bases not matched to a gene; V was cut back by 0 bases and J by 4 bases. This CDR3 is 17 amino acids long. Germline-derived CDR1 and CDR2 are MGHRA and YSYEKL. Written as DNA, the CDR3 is TGCGCCAGCAGCCAAGATTCGGCTAGCGGGAGGCATTACGAGCAGTACTTC. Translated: CASSQDSASGRHYEQYF.

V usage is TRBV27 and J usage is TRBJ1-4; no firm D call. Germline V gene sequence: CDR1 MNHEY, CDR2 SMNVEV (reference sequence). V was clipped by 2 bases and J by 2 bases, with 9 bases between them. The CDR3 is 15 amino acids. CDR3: CASSLEGSTNEKLFF. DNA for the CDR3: TGTGCCAGCAGTTTAGAGGGCAGCACTAATGAAAAACTGTTTTTT. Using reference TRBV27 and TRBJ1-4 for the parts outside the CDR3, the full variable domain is EAQVTQNPRYLITVTGKKLTVTCSQNMNHEYMSWYRQDPGLGLRQIYYSMNVEVTDKGDVPEGYKVSRKEKRNFPLILESPSPNQTSLYFCASSLEGSTNEKLFFGSGTQLSVL.

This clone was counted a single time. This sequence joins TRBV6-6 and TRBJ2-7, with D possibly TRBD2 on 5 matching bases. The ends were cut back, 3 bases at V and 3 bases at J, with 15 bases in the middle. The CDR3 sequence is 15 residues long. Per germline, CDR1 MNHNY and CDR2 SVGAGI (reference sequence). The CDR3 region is CASSYEGAASYEQYF. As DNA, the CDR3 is TGTGCCAGCAGTTATGAGGGAGCGGCGAGCTACGAGCAGTACTTC.

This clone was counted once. Here the CDR3 DNA reads TGTGCCAGCAACCCGGCAGCGTCGAACACTGAAGCTTTCTTT. Residues: CASNPAASNTEAFF. This sequence joins TRBV6-1 and TRBJ1-1; D gene unclear. The V end was cut by 7 bases, the J end by 1 base, with 13 bases between. The CDR3 is made up of 14 amino acids. Looked up from germline, CDR1 is MNHNS and CDR2 is SASEGT.

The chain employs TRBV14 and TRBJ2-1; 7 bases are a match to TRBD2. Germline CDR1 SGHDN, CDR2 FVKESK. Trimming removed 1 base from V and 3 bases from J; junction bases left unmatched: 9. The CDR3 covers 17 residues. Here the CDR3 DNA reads TGTGCCAGCAGCCAAGGACTTCTAGCGGACCACTACAATGAGCAGTTCTTC. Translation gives CASSQGLLADHYNEQFF.

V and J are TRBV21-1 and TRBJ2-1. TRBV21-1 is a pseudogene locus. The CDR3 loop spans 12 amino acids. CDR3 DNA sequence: TGTGCCAGCAGCAGGGACCCAAATGAGCAGTTCTTC. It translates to CASSRDPNEQFF.

CDR3 nucleotides: TGCAGCGTTGATCCTCAGACTCTCAATGAGCAGTTCTTC. Translation: CSVDPQTLNEQFF. The rearrangement uses TRBV29-1 and TRBJ2-1, with D unresolved. V shed 3 bases and J shed 6 bases, with 12 bases lying between them. This CDR3 comprises 13 residues. The germline V gene encodes CDR1 SQVTM and CDR2 ANQGSEA.

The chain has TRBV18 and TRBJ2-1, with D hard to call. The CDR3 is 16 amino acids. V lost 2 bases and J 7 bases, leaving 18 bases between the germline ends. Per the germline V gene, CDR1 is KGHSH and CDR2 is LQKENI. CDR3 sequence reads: CASSPLVAATGNEQFF. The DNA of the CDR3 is TGTGCCAGCTCACCATTGGTGGCGGCGACTGGGAATGAGCAGTTCTTC.

As DNA, the CDR3 is TGTGCCAGCAGTTACGGCGAGACCCAGTACTTC. The encoded protein is CASSYGETQYF. The chain carries TRBV6-6 and TRBJ2-5, with D unresolved. CDR1 MNHNY and CDR2 SVGAGI come from the germline V gene (reference sequence). The CDR3 runs 11 residues. V was cut by 2 bases and J by 5 bases, with 3 bases left in between.

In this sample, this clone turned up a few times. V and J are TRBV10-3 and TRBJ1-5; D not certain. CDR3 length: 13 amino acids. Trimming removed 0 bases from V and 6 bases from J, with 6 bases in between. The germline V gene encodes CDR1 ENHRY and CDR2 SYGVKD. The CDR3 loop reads CAISESSGQPQHF. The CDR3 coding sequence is TGTGCCATCAGTGAGTCGTCAGGTCAGCCCCAGCATTTT.

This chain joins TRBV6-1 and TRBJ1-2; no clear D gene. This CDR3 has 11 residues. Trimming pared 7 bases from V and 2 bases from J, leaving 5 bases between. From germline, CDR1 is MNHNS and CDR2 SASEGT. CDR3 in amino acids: CASIRNYGYTF. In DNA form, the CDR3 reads TGTGCCAGCATACGAAACTATGGCTACACCTTC.

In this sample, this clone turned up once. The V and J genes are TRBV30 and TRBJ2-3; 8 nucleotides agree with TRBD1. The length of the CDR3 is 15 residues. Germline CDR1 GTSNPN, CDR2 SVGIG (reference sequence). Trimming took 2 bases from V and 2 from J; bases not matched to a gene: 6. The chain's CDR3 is CAWSTTGVITDTQYF. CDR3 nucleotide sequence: TGTGCCTGGAGTACGACAGGGGTTATCACAGATACGCAGTATTTT.

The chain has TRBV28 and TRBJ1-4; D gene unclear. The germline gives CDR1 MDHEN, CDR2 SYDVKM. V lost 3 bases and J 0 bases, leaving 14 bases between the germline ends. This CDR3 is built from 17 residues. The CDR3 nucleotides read TGTGCCAGCAGTTTGGCCCCTAACCTTCCAACTAATGAAAAACTGTTTTTT. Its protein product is CASSLAPNLPTNEKLFF.

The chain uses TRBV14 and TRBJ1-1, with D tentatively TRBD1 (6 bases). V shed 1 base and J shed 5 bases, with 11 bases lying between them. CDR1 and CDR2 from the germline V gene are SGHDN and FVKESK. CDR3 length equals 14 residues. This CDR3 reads CASSQGQGLTEAFF. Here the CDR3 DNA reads TGTGCCAGCAGCCAAGGTCAGGGGTTAACTGAAGCTTTCTTT.

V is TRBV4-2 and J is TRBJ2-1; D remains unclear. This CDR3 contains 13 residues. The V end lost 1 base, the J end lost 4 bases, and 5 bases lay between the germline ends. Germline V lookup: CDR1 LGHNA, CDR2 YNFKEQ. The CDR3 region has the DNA TGTGCCAGCAGCCAAGTTGAATACAATGAGCAGTTCTTC. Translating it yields CASSQVEYNEQFF.

The CDR3 region has the DNA TGTGCCACCAGCTCCCGTTCTCGGACAGACTCCTACGAGCAGTACTTC. The encoded protein is CATSSRSRTDSYEQYF. V usage is TRBV15 and J usage is TRBJ2-5; weak D call: TRBD1 (6 bases). The J call may be incorrect, as the DNA end agrees better with TRBJ2-7. The CDR3 extends over 16 amino acids. The germline V gene has CDR1 LNHNV and CDR2 YYDKDF (reference sequence).

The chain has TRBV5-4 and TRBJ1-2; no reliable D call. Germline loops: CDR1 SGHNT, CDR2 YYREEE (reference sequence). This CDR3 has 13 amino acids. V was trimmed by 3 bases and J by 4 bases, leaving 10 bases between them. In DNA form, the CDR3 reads TGTGCCAGCAGCTCAGACGGATCCTATGGCTACACCTTC. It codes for CASSSDGSYGYTF.

CDR3 protein: CASSLVPAGANNQETQYF. CDR3 DNA sequence: TGTGCCAGCAGCTTAGTTCCAGCGGGAGCGAACAACCAAGAGACCCAGTACTTC. The V and J genes are TRBV7-8 and TRBJ2-5; 8 bases fit TRBD2. From germline, CDR1 is SGHVS and CDR2 FQNEAQ. CDR3 length equals 18 residues. V was clipped by 1 base and J by 0 bases; unmatched bases: 10.